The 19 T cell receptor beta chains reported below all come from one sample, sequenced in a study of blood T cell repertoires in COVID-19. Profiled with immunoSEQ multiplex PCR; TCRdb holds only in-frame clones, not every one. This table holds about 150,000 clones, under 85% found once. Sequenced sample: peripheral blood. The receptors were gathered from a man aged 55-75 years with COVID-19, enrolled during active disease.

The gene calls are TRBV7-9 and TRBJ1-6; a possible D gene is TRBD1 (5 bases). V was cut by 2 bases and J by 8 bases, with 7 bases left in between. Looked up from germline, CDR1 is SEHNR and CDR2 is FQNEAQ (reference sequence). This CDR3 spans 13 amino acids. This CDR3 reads CASSLTTDSPLHF. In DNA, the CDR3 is TGTGCCAGCAGCTTAACGACAGATTCACCCCTCCACTTT.

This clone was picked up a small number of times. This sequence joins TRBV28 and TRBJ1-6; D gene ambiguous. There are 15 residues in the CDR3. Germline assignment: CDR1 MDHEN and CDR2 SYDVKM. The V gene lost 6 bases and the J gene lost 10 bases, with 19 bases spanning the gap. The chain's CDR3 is CASSPPAVRSSPLHF. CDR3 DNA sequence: TGTGCCAGCAGCCCCCCCGCGGTTAGGTCCTCACCCCTCCACTTT. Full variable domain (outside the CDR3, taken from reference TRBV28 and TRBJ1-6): DVKVTQSSRYLVKRTGEKVFLECVQDMDHENMFWYRQDPGLGLRLIYFSYDVKMKEKGDIPEGYSVSREKKERFSLILESASTNQTSMYLCASSPPAVRSSPLHFGNGTRLTVT.

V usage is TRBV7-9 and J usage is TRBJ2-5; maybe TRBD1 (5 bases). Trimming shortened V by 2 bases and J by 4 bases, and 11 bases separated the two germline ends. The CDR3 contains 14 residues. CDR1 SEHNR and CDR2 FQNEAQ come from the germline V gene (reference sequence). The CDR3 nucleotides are TGTGCCAGCAGCTTAAGGACACTCCGAGAGACCCAGTACTTC. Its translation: CASSLRTLRETQYF.

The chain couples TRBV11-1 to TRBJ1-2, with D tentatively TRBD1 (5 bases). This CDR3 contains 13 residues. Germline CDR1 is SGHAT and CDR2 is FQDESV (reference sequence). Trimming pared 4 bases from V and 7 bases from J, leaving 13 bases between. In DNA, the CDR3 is TGTGCCAGCAGCTCCCCGGCAGGGATTGGCTACACCTTC. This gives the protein CASSSPAGIGYTF. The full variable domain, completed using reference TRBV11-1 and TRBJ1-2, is EAEVAQSPRYKITEKSQAVAFWCDPISGHATLYWYRQILGQGPELLVQFQDESVVDDSQLPKDRFSAERLKGVDSTLKIQPAELGDSAMYLCASSSPAGIGYTFGSGTRLTVV.

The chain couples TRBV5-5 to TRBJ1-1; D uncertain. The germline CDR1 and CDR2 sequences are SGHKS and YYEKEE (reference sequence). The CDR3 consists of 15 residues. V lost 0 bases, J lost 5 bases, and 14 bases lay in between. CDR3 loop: CASSLGPNFRTEAFF. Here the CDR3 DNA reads TGTGCCAGCAGCTTGGGCCCGAATTTCCGGACTGAAGCTTTCTTT.

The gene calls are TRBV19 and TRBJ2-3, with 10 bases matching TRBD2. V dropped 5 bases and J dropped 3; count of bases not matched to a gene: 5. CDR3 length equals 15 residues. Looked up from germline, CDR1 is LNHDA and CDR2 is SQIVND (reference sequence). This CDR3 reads CASSDPSGSTDTQYF. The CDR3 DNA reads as TGTGCCAGTAGTGACCCTAGCGGGAGTACAGATACGCAGTATTTT.

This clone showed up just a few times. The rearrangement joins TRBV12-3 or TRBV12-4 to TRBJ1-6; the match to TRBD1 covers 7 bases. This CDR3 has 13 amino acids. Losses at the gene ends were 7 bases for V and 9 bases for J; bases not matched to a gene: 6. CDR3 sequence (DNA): TGTGCCAGCAAGGGGACAGAGCTTTCACCCCTCCACTTT. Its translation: CASKGTELSPLHF.

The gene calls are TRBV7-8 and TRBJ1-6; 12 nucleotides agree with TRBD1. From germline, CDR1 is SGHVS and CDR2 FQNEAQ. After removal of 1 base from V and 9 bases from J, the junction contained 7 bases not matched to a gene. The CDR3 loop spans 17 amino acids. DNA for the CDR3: TGTGCCAGCAGCTTAGAAGGGACAGGGGGCCTTAGTTCACCCCTCCACTTT. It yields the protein CASSLEGTGGLSSPLHF.

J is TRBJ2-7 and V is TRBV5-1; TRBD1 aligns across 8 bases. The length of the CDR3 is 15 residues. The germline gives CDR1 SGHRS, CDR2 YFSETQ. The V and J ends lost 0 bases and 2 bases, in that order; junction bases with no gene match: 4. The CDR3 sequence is CASSLDGTGTYEQYF. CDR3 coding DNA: TGCGCCAGCAGCTTGGACGGGACAGGTACCTACGAGCAGTACTTC.

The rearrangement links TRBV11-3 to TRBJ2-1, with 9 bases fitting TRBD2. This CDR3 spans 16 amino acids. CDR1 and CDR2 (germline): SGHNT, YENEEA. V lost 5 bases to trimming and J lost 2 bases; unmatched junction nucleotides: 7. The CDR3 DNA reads TGTGCCAGCAGCCTGAGCGGGGGGTCCACCTACAATGAGCAGTTCTTC. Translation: CASSLSGGSTYNEQFF.

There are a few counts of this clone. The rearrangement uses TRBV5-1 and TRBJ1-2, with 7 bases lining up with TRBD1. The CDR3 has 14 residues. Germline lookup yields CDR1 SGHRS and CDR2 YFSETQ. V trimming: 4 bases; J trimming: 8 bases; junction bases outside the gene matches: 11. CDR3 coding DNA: TGCGCCAGCAGCGGGGACAGCTTGTCTAGAGGCTACACCTTC. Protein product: CASSGDSLSRGYTF.

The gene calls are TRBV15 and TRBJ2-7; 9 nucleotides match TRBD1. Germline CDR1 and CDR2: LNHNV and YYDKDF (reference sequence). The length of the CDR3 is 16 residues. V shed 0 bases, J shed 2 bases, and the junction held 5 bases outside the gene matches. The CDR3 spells CATSRDRGTGTYEQYF. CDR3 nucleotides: TGTGCCACCAGCAGAGATCGCGGGACAGGGACCTACGAGCAGTACTTC.

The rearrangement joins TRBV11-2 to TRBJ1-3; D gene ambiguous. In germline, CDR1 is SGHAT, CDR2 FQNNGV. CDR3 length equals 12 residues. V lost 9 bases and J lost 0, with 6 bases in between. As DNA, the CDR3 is TGTGCCAGTGGCCCCTCTGGAAACACCATATATTTT. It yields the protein CASGPSGNTIYF.

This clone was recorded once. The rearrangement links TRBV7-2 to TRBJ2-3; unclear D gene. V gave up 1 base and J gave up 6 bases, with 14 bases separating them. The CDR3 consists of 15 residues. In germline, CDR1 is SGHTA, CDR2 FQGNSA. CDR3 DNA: TGTGCCAGCAGCTTAGGAGTTCCGGAGTCTGATACGCAGTATTTT. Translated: CASSLGVPESDTQYF.

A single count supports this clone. CDR3 residues: CASSLRKDSNQPQHF. For the CDR3, the DNA is TGTGCCAGCAGTCTTAGAAAAGATAGCAATCAGCCCCAGCATTTT. The chain carries TRBV28 and TRBJ1-5; D ambiguous. Germline V gives CDR1 MDHEN, CDR2 SYDVKM. V lost 5 bases and J 0 bases, leaving 11 bases between the germline ends. This CDR3 contains 15 residues.

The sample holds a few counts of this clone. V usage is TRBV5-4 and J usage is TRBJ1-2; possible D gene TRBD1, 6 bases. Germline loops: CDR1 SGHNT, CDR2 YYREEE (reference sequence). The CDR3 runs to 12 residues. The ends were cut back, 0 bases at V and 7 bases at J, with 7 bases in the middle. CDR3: CASSLGGLGYTF. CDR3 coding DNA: TGTGCCAGCAGCTTGGGGGGGCTTGGCTACACCTTC.

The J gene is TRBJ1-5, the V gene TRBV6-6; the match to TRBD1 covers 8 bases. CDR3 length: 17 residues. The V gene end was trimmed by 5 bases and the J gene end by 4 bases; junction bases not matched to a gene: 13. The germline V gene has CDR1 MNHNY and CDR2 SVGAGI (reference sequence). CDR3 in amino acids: CASSPGGGQGGNQPQHF. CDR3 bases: TGTGCCAGCAGTCCGGGGGGTGGACAGGGAGGGAATCAGCCCCAGCATTTT.

The CDR3, as DNA: TGCGCCAGCAGCCAGGACTTTTGGCGGGGGGAGGAGTATTTT. This translates into CASSQDFWRGEEYF. This rearrangement joins TRBV4-3 to TRBJ2-3; TRBD2 matches 8 bases. CDR3 length equals 14 residues. Germline values: CDR1 LGHNA, CDR2 YSLEER. V gave up 3 bases and J gave up 13 bases; unmatched junction bases: 12.

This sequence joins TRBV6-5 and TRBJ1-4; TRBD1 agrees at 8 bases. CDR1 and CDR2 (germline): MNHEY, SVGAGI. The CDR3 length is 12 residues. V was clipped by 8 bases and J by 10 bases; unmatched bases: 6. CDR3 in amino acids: CASRTGKGKLFF. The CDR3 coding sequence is TGTGCCAGCCGGACAGGGAAGGGAAAACTGTTTTTT.